The clone carrying this T cell receptor beta chain was seen ten or more times. No antigen is known for it. Several immunoSEQ plates held equal portions of the genomic DNA taken from each subset. Profiling relied on immunoSEQ multiplex PCR, and the TCRdb table lists in-frame clones only, not all of them. The sample records about 980,000 clones, 76% being singletons. These data originate in a study of shared clonotypes between healthy human individuals. Study context: Three CD4 naive, three CD4 memory, two CD8 naive and one CD8 memory plate were used per donor. Study-level points and caveats: Memory subsets generally showed smaller estimated richness than naive subsets did.

This CDR3 contains 13 residues. V lost 4 bases and J 2 bases, leaving 8 bases between the germline ends. From germline, CDR1 is LGHNA and CDR2 YSLEER. The sequenced sample was memory CD4+ T cells sorted from blood. The subset: CD45RA-negative fraction. The V gene is TRBV4-3, the J gene TRBJ1-2; D might be TRBD1 (5 bases). The source is a man in his late teens or twenties in good health. The DNA for the CDR3 is TGCGCCAGCAGCCGGGACTTAAACTATGGCTACACCTTC. Residues: CASSRDLNYGYTF.